What follows are 11 T cell receptor beta chains derived from one specimen sequenced in a study of radiation and T cells in renal cell carcinoma. Assay used: immunoSEQ multiplex PCR; TCRdb lists only in-frame clones, some missing. The top ten clones hold under 50% of a sample with some 16,000 clones, 50% of them seen once. The treatment here: 15 Gy SBRT to primary tumor, nephrectomy 4 weeks later. The specimen comprised tumor tissue, sampled from a patient whose treatment included radiotherapy and nephrectomy. These receptors were collected from a woman in her fifties or sixties with renal cell carcinoma.

This clone was counted a few times. This chain links TRBV5-4 with TRBJ2-1, with 7 bases identical to TRBD1. From germline, CDR1 is SGHNT and CDR2 YYREEE (reference sequence). CDR3 length: 17 amino acids. V lost 2 bases and J lost 0; bases outside the gene matches: 8. In nucleotides, the CDR3 is TGTGCCAGCAGCTTCAAAGAAGGGACAGTCTCCTACAATGAGCAGTTCTTC. As protein: CASSFKEGTVSYNEQFF. Based on the CDR3 plus reference TRBV5-4 and TRBJ2-1, the full variable domain is ETGVTQSPTHLIKTRGQQVTLRCSSQSGHNTVSWYQQALGQGPQFIFQYYREEENGRGNFPPRFSGLQFPNYSSELNVNALELDDSALYLCASSFKEGTVSYNEQFFGPGTRLTVL.

Comment on this clone: The junction does not match germline at one end; this may be a read error. Distinct nucleotide sequences in the sample also encode this CDR3. The gene calls are TRBV13 and TRBJ2-3; D ambiguous. The CDR3 extends over 15 amino acids. Germline V lookup: CDR1 PRHDT, CDR2 FYEKMQ (reference sequence). The CDR3: CASSLVAGYTDTQYF. DNA of the CDR3: TGCGCCAGCAGCTTAGTCGCCGGATACACAGATACGCAGTATTTT.

The chain combines TRBV21-1 with TRBJ1-4; the DNA was not compared with TRBD1, the D call given in the table. TRBV21-1 is annotated as a pseudogene. The CDR3 covers 21 residues. The CDR3 loop is CASSKAGNTGQGVSTNEKLFF. In DNA form, the CDR3 reads TGTGCCAGCAGCAAAGCGGGAAATACGGGACAGGGGGTTTCAACTAATGAAAAACTGTTTTTT.

The chain combines TRBV28 with TRBJ1-5, with D possibly TRBD1 on 5 matching bases. In germline, CDR1 is MDHEN, CDR2 SYDVKM. CDR3 length equals 14 residues. Trimming pared 3 bases from V and 6 bases from J, leaving 12 bases between. The CDR3 protein is CASSLPPGVQPQHF. CDR3 DNA: TGTGCCAGCAGTTTGCCCCCGGGGGTTCAGCCCCAGCATTTT. Full variable domain (outside the CDR3, taken from reference TRBV28 and TRBJ1-5): DVKVTQSSRYLVKRTGEKVFLECVQDMDHENMFWYRQDPGLGLRLIYFSYDVKMKEKGDIPEGYSVSREKKERFSLILESASTNQTSMYLCASSLPPGVQPQHFGDGTRLSIL.

The chain has TRBV6-6 and TRBJ1-4, with 10 bases identical to TRBD1. The CDR3 is made up of 15 amino acids. CDR1 and CDR2 from the germline V gene are MNHNY and SVGAGI (reference sequence). V lost 5 bases to trimming and J lost 3 bases; unmatched junction nucleotides: 3. The CDR3 protein is CASSRQGAANEKLFF. The CDR3 DNA reads TGTGCCAGCAGTCGACAGGGGGCGGCTAATGAAAAACTGTTTTTT.

This clone is labeled as large. J is TRBJ2-3 and V is TRBV27; no definite D call. The CDR3 consists of 13 residues. The V and J ends lost 4 bases and 1 base respectively, with 6 bases between them. The germline V gene has CDR1 MNHEY and CDR2 SMNVEV (reference sequence). DNA for the CDR3: TGTGCCAGCAGTTCTCTGGGCACAGATACGCAGTATTTT. This codes for CASSSLGTDTQYF.

Only a few counts were recorded for this clone. The rearrangement uses TRBV2 and TRBJ2-3; 7 nucleotides match TRBD2. Germline V lookup: CDR1 SNHLY, CDR2 FYNNEI. The CDR3 extends over 13 amino acids. Unmatched junction bases numbered 7, after V lost 10 bases and J lost 3 bases. The CDR3 loop reads CATSREVTDTQYF. CDR3 DNA: TGTGCCACCTCCCGGGAGGTTACAGATACGCAGTATTTT.

The J gene is TRBJ2-3, the V gene TRBV5-1; no reliable D call. V shed 0 bases and J shed 0 bases, with 8 bases lying between them. The CDR3 is made up of 15 amino acids. Germline CDR1 and CDR2: SGHRS and YFSETQ. CDR3 nucleotides: TGCGCCAGCAGCTTGGAGTGGGGAAGCACAGATACGCAGTATTTT. As protein: CASSLEWGSTDTQYF.

This chain connects TRBV19 to TRBJ1-5, with 7 positions matching TRBD1. The CDR3 is 15 amino acids. After removal of 6 bases from V and 2 bases from J, the junction contained 7 bases not matched to a gene. The germline V gene has CDR1 LNHDA and CDR2 SQIVND (reference sequence). CDR3 region: CASRRDRRGNQPQHF. The CDR3 DNA is TGTGCCAGTAGACGGGACAGACGGGGCAATCAGCCCCAGCATTTT.

The sample holds a few counts of this clone. The rearrangement links TRBV5-5 to TRBJ1-5; maybe TRBD1 (5 bases). This CDR3 is 15 amino acids long. Per the germline V gene, CDR1 is SGHKS and CDR2 is YYEKEE (reference sequence). With 1 base removed from V and 2 bases from J, the gap between germline ends came to 10 bases. CDR3 coding DNA: TGTGCCAGCAGCTTGTTGGGAGGGGGCAATCAGCCCCAGCATTTT. Translated, it gives CASSLLGGGNQPQHF.

V and J are TRBV2 and TRBJ1-1; D is uncertain. V was pared by 5 bases and J by 6 bases, with 13 bases between. This CDR3 has 13 residues. Per the germline V gene, CDR1 is SNHLY and CDR2 is FYNNEI. The CDR3 loop reads CASSLTRTSEAFF. CDR3 nucleotides: TGTGCCAGCAGTTTGACCAGAACATCTGAAGCTTTCTTT.